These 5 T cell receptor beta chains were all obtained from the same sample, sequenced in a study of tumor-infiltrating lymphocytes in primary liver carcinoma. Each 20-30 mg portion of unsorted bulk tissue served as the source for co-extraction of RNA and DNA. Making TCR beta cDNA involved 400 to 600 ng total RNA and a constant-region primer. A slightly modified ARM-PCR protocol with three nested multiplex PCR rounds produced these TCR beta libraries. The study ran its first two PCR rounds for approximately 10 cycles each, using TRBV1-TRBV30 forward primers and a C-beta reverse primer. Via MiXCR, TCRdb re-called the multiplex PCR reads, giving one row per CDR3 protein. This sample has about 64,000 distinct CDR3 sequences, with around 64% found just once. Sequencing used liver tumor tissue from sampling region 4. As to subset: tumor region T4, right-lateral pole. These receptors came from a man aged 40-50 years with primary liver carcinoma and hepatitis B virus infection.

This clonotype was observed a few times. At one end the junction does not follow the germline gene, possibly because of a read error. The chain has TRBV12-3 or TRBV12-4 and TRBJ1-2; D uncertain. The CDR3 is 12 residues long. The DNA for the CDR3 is TGTGTCAGCAGTTTAGGAGACTATGGCTACACCTTC. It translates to CVSSLGDYGYTF.

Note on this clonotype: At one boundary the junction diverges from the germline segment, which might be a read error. The CDR3 sequence: CTSSPWLAGGRLSYEQYF. The CDR3 nucleotides read TGTACCAGCAGCCCCTGGCTAGCGGGAGGTCGCTTGTCCTACGAGCAGTACTTC. This sequence joins TRBV6-2 or TRBV6-3 and TRBJ2-7, with TRBD2 matching over 11 bases. Germline CDR1 is MNHEY and CDR2 is SVGEGT. There are 18 residues in the CDR3.

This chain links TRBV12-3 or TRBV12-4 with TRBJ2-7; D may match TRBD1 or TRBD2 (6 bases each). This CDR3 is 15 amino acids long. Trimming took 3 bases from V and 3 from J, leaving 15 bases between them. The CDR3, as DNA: TGTGCCAGCAGTTTTTCATTTGGAGGGGGCTACGAGCAGTACTTC. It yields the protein CASSFSFGGGYEQYF.

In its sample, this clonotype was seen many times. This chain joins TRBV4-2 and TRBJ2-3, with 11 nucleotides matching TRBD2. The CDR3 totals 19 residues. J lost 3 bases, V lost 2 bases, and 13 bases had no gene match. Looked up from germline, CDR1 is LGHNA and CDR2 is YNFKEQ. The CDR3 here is CASSQWVAGGPVGTDTQYF. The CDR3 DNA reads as TGTGCCAGCAGCCAATGGGTAGCGGGAGGGCCGGTTGGGACAGATACGCAGTATTTT.

CDR3 nucleotide sequence: TGTGCCAGCGGGGGACTAGCGATGACCAGGGAGCTGTTTTTT. Its protein product is CASGGLAMTRELFF. The chain combines TRBV6-1 with TRBJ2-2; 10 nucleotides line up with TRBD2. Per the germline V gene, CDR1 is MNHNS and CDR2 is SASEGT. The CDR3 is made up of 14 amino acids. V was clipped by 8 bases and J by 9 bases; unmatched bases: 9.